This note documents a single T cell receptor beta chain sequence. Its antigen is as yet unknown. With 60 Vbeta and 13 Jbeta primers, the PCR was carried out. Sequenced by immunoSEQ multiplex PCR; TCRdb stores in-frame clones only, minus some. The table includes 55,000 to 70,000 clones, roughly 90% detected once. This record belongs to a study of cytomegalovirus exposure and HLA in healthy donors. Germline lookup yields CDR1 LGHNT and CDR2 FRNRAP. The CDR3 consists of 16 residues. V was pared by 2 bases and J by 5 bases, with 7 bases of the junction left unmatched. Study results and caveats: Apparent HLA restriction characterized most CMV-associated TCR beta chains in a later analysis.

This TCR was sampled from a woman in her thirties in good health and CMV-seronegative. The J gene is TRBJ2-3, the V gene TRBV12-5; 10 bases map to TRBD1. The sample taken for sequencing was PBMCs. The CDR3 loop is CASGLPRDRGKDTQYF. Here the CDR3 DNA reads TGTGCTAGTGGTTTGCCCCGGGACAGGGGAAAAGATACGCAGTATTTT. The full variable domain, with the rest looked up from reference TRBV12-5 and TRBJ2-3, is DARVTQTPRHKVTEMGQEVTMRCQPILGHNTVFWYRQTMMQGLELLAYFRNRAPLDDSGMPKDRFSAEMPDATLATLKIQPSEPRDSAVYFCASGLPRDRGKDTQYFGPGTRLTVL.